The entry below gives a single T cell receptor beta chain sequence along with its context. What it recognizes is unknown. These data belong to a study of shared clonotypes between healthy human individuals. V gave up 6 bases and J gave up 2 bases; unmatched junction bases: 4. This CDR3 spans 14 amino acids. Germline CDR1 reads MDHEN; CDR2 reads SYDVKM. Findings and limits, study-wide: Between four donors, naive CD4 clonotypes were shared at a level of around 5.2%. Naive subsets tended to show greater estimated richness than memory subsets. The four-donor shared clonotypes exceeded non-shared clonotypes in generation probability, with non-shared ones scoring lower.

The run depth of the assay was deep. The method was immunoSEQ multiplex PCR; TCRdb's version includes in-frame clones alone and lacks a portion of them. The sample shows roughly 1,000,000 clones, about 80% of them seen only once. The V and J genes are TRBV28 and TRBJ1-2; 9 bases agree with TRBD1. The sequence was obtained from a man between 18 and 35 years old in good health. Some clones in this sample may be carry-over from other donors' samples. Source material: memory CD4+ T cells from PBMCs. Subset of the sample: CD45RA-negative fraction. The CDR3 protein is CASRSTGGNYGYTF. The CDR3 bases are TGTGCCAGCAGATCGACAGGGGGAAACTATGGCTACACCTTC.